The 22 T cell receptor beta chains below come from one sample, sequenced in a study of T cell responses to AZD1222 COVID-19 vaccine. Only in-frame clones appear in the TCRdb table, and some are missing; sequencing was by immunoSEQ multiplex PCR. This sample has under 200,000 clones, with approximately 90% found just once. The input for sequencing was peripheral blood, taken 28 days after the second AZD1222 dose. The receptor source for this set is an adult who received the AZD1222 COVID-19 vaccine.

The chain has TRBV9 and TRBJ2-2; 7 positions match TRBD2. Per germline, CDR1 SGDLS and CDR2 YYNGEE. The ends lost 3 bases at V and 7 bases at J; junction bases unmatched: 6. The length of the CDR3 is 14 residues. The chain's CDR3 is CASSGQLAIGELFF. CDR3 sequence (DNA): TGTGCCAGCAGCGGACAACTAGCGATCGGGGAGCTGTTTTTT.

The rearrangement uses TRBV18 and TRBJ2-1; D possibly corresponds to TRBD1 (5 bases). The CDR3 sequence is 12 residues long. Germline V gives CDR1 KGHSH, CDR2 LQKENI. V shed 5 bases and J shed 9 bases, with 11 bases lying between them. The CDR3 bases are TGTGCCAGCTCATCCCAGGGTGGTGAGCAGTTCTTC. Translation: CASSSQGGEQFF.

This clone showed up just once. J is TRBJ2-7 and V is TRBV3-1 (or the pseudogene TRBV3-2); D is uncertain. Trimming shortened V by 1 base and J by 9 bases, and 10 bases separated the two germline ends. CDR1 and CDR2 from the germline V gene are LGHDT and YNNKEL (reference sequence). The CDR3 spans 12 residues. CDR3 sequence: CASSQGIRRQYF. In nucleotides, the CDR3 is TGTGCCAGCAGCCAAGGTATCCGTAGGCAGTACTTC.

This clone was detected once. The chain recombines TRBV6-2 or TRBV6-3 with TRBJ2-7, with a possible D match to TRBD2 (5 bases). Deletions cut 6 bases from V and 6 bases from J, with 12 bases between. The CDR3 has 12 amino acids. Germline CDR1 is MNHEY and CDR2 is SVGEGT. The CDR3 nucleotides read TGTGCCAGCAGCCACCTCGGAGGCGAGCAGTACTTC. It specifies CASSHLGGEQYF.

This chain uses TRBV28 with TRBJ1-1; maybe TRBD1 (6 bases). Trimming removed 10 bases from V and 0 bases from J, with 18 bases in between. In germline, CDR1 is MDHEN, CDR2 SYDVKM. This CDR3 has 15 amino acids. The CDR3 DNA follows: TGTGCCACCTACCTAGGGGGGACCATGAACACTGAAGCTTTCTTT. As protein: CATYLGGTMNTEAFF.

This clone was detected a few times. The rearrangement joins TRBV28 to TRBJ2-3; weak D call: TRBD2 (5 bases). Germline V lookup: CDR1 MDHEN, CDR2 SYDVKM. The length of the CDR3 is 15 residues. V lost 6 bases and J lost 2, with 15 bases in between. DNA of the CDR3: TGTGCCAGCAGCCAAACGAGCGGTTACACAGATACGCAGTATTTT. This encodes CASSQTSGYTDTQYF.

The chain joins TRBV24-1 to TRBJ2-3, with 10 bases identical to TRBD1. V lost 4 bases to trimming and J lost 6 bases; unmatched junction nucleotides: 12. The CDR3 is 17 residues long. The germline CDR1 and CDR2 sequences are KGHDR and SFDVKD. CDR3 DNA sequence: TGTGCCACCAGTGACCCAGGGGACAGGGGAAGGCGGGATACGCAGTATTTT. Amino acids: CATSDPGDRGRRDTQYF.

J is TRBJ2-2 and V is TRBV6-6; D assignment may be TRBD1 or TRBD2 (6 bases each). Trimming took 6 bases from V and 6 from J, leaving 14 bases between them. This CDR3 has 14 amino acids. CDR1 is MNHNY, CDR2 SVGAGI, per germline (reference sequence). The CDR3 region has the DNA TGTGCCAGCAGGACTACGGGGGCCGCCGGGGAGCTGTTTTTT. Translation gives CASRTTGAAGELFF.

V is TRBV9 and J is TRBJ1-1, with TRBD1 matching over 7 bases. The length of the CDR3 is 14 residues. Per the germline V gene, CDR1 is SGDLS and CDR2 is YYNGEE. V lost 4 bases, J lost 2 bases, and 5 bases stayed unmatched. In DNA, the CDR3 is TGTGCCAGCAGCACCAGGGGGATCAACACTGAAGCTTTCTTT. It translates to CASSTRGINTEAFF.

The chain uses TRBV6-5 and TRBJ2-7, with TRBD1 matching 8 bases. CDR1 is MNHEY and CDR2 is SVGAGI in the germline V gene. V gave up 6 bases and J gave up 2 bases; unmatched junction bases: 6. The CDR3 is made up of 14 amino acids. The CDR3 DNA reads TGTGCCAGCAGAGCCGGGACAGGAACCTACGAGCAGTACTTC. Encoded protein: CASRAGTGTYEQYF.

The chain is built from TRBV24-1 and TRBJ2-5, with 10 bases identical to TRBD1. This CDR3 has 13 amino acids. CDR1 is KGHDR, CDR2 SFDVKD, per germline. Germline trimming cut 11 bases from V and 0 bases from J; bases unmatched to any gene: 2. The DNA of the CDR3 is TGTGCCAGCGGACAGGGGGACCAAGAGACCCAGTACTTC. Protein product: CASGQGDQETQYF.

This chain connects TRBV7-9 to TRBJ1-1; D ambiguous. V was clipped by 3 bases and J by 0 bases, with 8 bases between them. Germline assignment: CDR1 SEHNR and CDR2 FQNEAQ (reference sequence). This CDR3 has 14 amino acids. The CDR3 loop is CASSFFGMNTEAFF. The CDR3, as DNA: TGTGCCAGCAGCTTTTTTGGAATGAACACTGAAGCTTTCTTT.

V and J are TRBV5-6 and TRBJ2-5, with TRBD1 matching over 9 bases. Germline loops: CDR1 SGHDT, CDR2 YYEEEE. Losses at the gene ends were 0 bases for V and 4 bases for J; bases not matched to a gene: 4. The CDR3 spans 15 residues. DNA for the CDR3: TGTGCCAGCAGCTTGGCGACAGGGGGGTTAGAGACCCAGTACTTC. This gives the protein CASSLATGGLETQYF.

The J gene is TRBJ2-1, the V gene TRBV7-9, with TRBD1 identical over 7 bases. The germline CDR1 and CDR2 sequences are SEHNR and FQNEAQ (reference sequence). With 4 bases clipped from V and 11 bases from J, the junction kept 14 bases outside the gene matches. This CDR3 has 15 residues. CDR3 coding DNA: TGTGCCAGCAGCTGGGACACTCAGGGGGTGGGACAGCAGTTCTTC. Its translation is CASSWDTQGVGQQFF.

J is TRBJ2-3 and V is TRBV19; no definite D call. CDR1 and CDR2 (germline): LNHDA, SQIVND (reference sequence). The length of the CDR3 is 16 residues. V was shortened by 4 bases and J by 0 bases, with 14 bases between the two germline ends. The DNA for the CDR3 is TGTGCCAGTAGTACCCCCGCCGGGTTTAGCACAGATACGCAGTATTTT. Its translation: CASSTPAGFSTDTQYF.

The V gene is TRBV5-4, the J gene TRBJ2-3; D not certain. The CDR3 is 14 residues long. Germline V CDR1 and CDR2: SGHNT, YYREEE (reference sequence). Trimming removed 3 bases from V and 0 bases from J, with 8 bases in between. CDR3 sequence: CASSSKTSTDTQYF. In DNA, the CDR3 is TGTGCCAGCAGCTCGAAGACTAGCACAGATACGCAGTATTTT.

The V gene is TRBV13, the J gene TRBJ2-1; 9 bases agree with TRBD2. Unmatched junction bases numbered 21, after V lost 2 bases and J lost 4 bases. The CDR3 has 21 residues. Germline CDR1 reads PRHDT; CDR2 reads FYEKMQ (reference sequence). The CDR3 reads CASSLSSGLASGKGDYNEQFF. The CDR3 DNA sequence: TGTGCCAGCAGCTTATCTTCGGGCCTTGCTAGCGGGAAGGGGGATTACAATGAGCAGTTCTTC.

This chain links TRBV6-5 with TRBJ1-5, with a tentative D call TRBD1 (5 bases). The V gene's germline CDR1 is MNHEY and CDR2 SVGAGI. V was trimmed by 6 bases and J by 6 bases, leaving 18 bases between them. This CDR3 is built from 15 residues. CDR3 nucleotide sequence: TGTGCCAGCAGCAAGGGACCCCCCTTAAGTCAGCCCCAGCATTTT. It codes for CASSKGPPLSQPQHF.

This rearrangement joins TRBV3-1 (or the pseudogene TRBV3-2) to TRBJ2-1; D is possibly TRBD2 (6 bases). Germline CDR1 LGHDT, CDR2 YNNKEL (reference sequence). Trimming pared 1 base from V and 11 bases from J, leaving 12 bases between. This CDR3 contains 13 residues. CDR3 sequence: CASSQVYGSQQFF. DNA of the CDR3: TGTGCCAGCAGCCAAGTTTACGGGAGTCAGCAGTTCTTC.

This clone was picked up one time. The V call is TRBV6-4, the J call TRBJ2-3; 7 bases are a match to TRBD2. This CDR3 has 15 residues. Germline V lookup: CDR1 MRHNA, CDR2 SNTAGT. Trimming cost V 0 bases and J 2 bases; bases outside gene matches: 2. CDR3 coding DNA: TGTGCCAGCAGTGACTCGGCGGGAGCCACAGATACGCAGTATTTT. Protein sequence: CASSDSAGATDTQYF.

The chain recombines TRBV18 with TRBJ2-5, with a tentative D call TRBD1 (6 bases). CDR3 length: 14 amino acids. CDR1 is KGHSH, CDR2 LQKENI, per germline. V was trimmed by 6 bases and J by 2 bases, leaving 13 bases between them. CDR3 sequence: CASSSLGQQETQYF. The DNA of the CDR3 is TGTGCCAGCTCGTCCCTTGGACAGCAAGAGACCCAGTACTTC.

This clone has a single count. The chain joins TRBV19 to TRBJ2-7; perhaps TRBD1 as D (5 bases). From germline, CDR1 is LNHDA and CDR2 SQIVND (reference sequence). The CDR3 totals 12 residues. The V end lost 3 bases, the J end lost 5 bases, and 8 bases lay between the germline ends. The CDR3 DNA sequence: TGTGCCAGTAGTATTTCAGGGAACGAGCAGTACTTC. Translating it yields CASSISGNEQYF.